This TCR beta chain was identified in a study of CD8 T cells in Susac syndrome. Germline V lookup: CDR1 SGHVS, CDR2 FQNEAQ. The V gene end was trimmed by 5 bases and the J gene end by 5 bases; junction bases not matched to a gene: 8. This CDR3 spans 17 amino acids. Sequencing of TCR beta was performed on blood CD8+ T cells and on blood CD4+ T cells. Random hexamers were used to reverse transcribe the RNA input (about 0.5 to 1 ug). Amplification of TCR beta CDR3 used immunoSEQ multiplex PCR across 54 Vbeta and 13 Jbeta. TCRdb re-analysed the immunoSEQ multiplex PCR reads in MiXCR, keeping a single row per CDR3 protein. The table records around 170,000 distinct CDR3 sequences, approximately 95% of them present only once.

V usage is TRBV7-8 and J usage is TRBJ2-2, with TRBD2 identical over 13 bases. The clonotype comes from a human donor with Susac syndrome. Specimen: CD8+ T cells from PBMCs. CDR3 DNA: TGTGCCAGCAGCCTCACGACTAGCGGGGGGAGAACCGGGGAGCTGTTTTTT. Translated: CASSLTTSGGRTGELFF. Supplemented by reference TRBV7-8 and TRBJ2-2, the full variable domain reads GAGVSQSPRYKVAKRGQDVALRCDPISGHVSLFWYQQALGQGPEFLTYFQNEAQLDKSGLPSDRFFAERPEGSVSTLKIQRTQQEDSAVYLCASSLTTSGGRTGELFFGEGSRLTVL.